This TCR beta chain was recovered during a study of T cell repertoires in cytomegalovirus infection. Study-wide findings and caveats: Totalled public TCR beta family frequency picked out people who carried CMV plus the relevant HLA. The response measured ex vivo was dominated by TCR beta clonotypes (HLA-C-restricted and CMV-specific).

V was cut by 2 bases and J by 4 bases, with 14 bases left in between. The CDR3 consists of 15 residues. Germline-derived CDR1 and CDR2 are MNHEY and SVGAGI. The sample holds a few counts of this clonotype. Its specificity is not known. TCRdb redid the calling of the reads with MiXCR, one entry per CDR3 protein. The data contain almost 500,000 distinct CDR3 sequences, 11% of them singletons. The sequence came from a human donor in good health (CMV status not recorded). Some clones in this sample may be carry-over from other donors' samples. Input material: PBMCs. The V call is TRBV6-5, the J call TRBJ1-1; TRBD1 is a possible D gene (6 bases). The CDR3 here is CASSYLSQGITEAFF. DNA of the CDR3: TGTGCCAGCAGTTACCTATCACAGGGAATCACTGAAGCTTTCTTT.